The present T cell receptor (beta chain) was sequenced within a study of regulatory T cells in long-lasting Graves disease. On the study more broadly: Freshly diagnosed Graves' patients had used antithyroid drugs for under 3 months.

There are 17 residues in the CDR3. The V end lost 5 bases, the J end lost 3 bases, and 26 bases lay between the germline ends. Germline assignment: CDR1 DFQATT and CDR2 SNEGSKA (reference sequence). The table lists this clonotype with many counts. Time point specified: newly diagnosed GD, antithyroid drugs for less than 3 months. Generation of the TCR library employed RNA extracted from PBMCs. Through Arm-PCR of CDR3 regions and iRepertoire HTBI primers, TCR beta libraries were built. TCRdb processed the multiplex PCR reads anew with MiXCR; each CDR3 protein has one entry. The sample has approximately 360,000 distinct CDR3 sequences, 10% to 15% seen once. These data also featured in a second study, about T cells in Graves' hyperthyroidism and ophthalmopathy.

The chain recombines TRBV20-1 with TRBJ2-7, with D possibly TRBD1 on 5 matching bases. The receptor was isolated from a woman aged 18-29 years with Graves disease. The sample in question was peripheral blood mononuclear cells (PBMCs), obtained at new diagnosis, from a patient treated with antithyroid drugs. In DNA, the CDR3 is TGCAGTGCTTACTCCCCCCTGTGGGGCAGAGGTGGCTACGAGCAGTACTTC. The encoded protein is CSAYSPLWGRGGYEQYF.